This TCR beta chain was captured in a study of ipilimumab plus nivolumab after autologous stem cell transplantation. Study overall: A median of 8 nivolumab and 5 ipilimumab doses were given.

Checkpoint therapy with ipilimumab 1 mg/kg began 14 to 28 days after transplant. Dosing: nivolumab 3 mg/kg IV, weeks 1, 4, 7, 10, then every two weeks to week 26. V gave up 2 bases and J gave up 2 bases, with 16 bases separating them. The CDR3 length is 16 residues. Looked up from germline, CDR1 is KGHSH and CDR2 is LQKENI. Sequenced by immunoSEQ multiplex PCR; TCRdb stores in-frame clones only, minus some. In the table there are around 13,000 clones, around 78% of which are singletons. The V call is TRBV18, the J call TRBJ2-7; a weak D match, TRBD1 (6 bases). Specimen: PBMCs, collected in a trial of ipilimumab plus nivolumab as post-transplant consolidation. This TCR was recovered from a male donor with diffuse large B-cell lymphoma. This chain's CDR3 is CASSPTRQVVTYEQYF. The CDR3 DNA reads as TGTGCCAGCTCACCAACGCGACAGGTAGTAACCTACGAGCAGTACTTC.